Detailed here is one TCR beta chain. Its matching antigen is unknown. Here immunoSEQ multiplex PCR was the method, and the copy in TCRdb shows in-frame clones only, minus some. The data hold some 97,000 clones, with approximately 91% observed a single time. This record belongs to a study of OX40 agonist ivuxolimab in advanced cancers. Study summary: Over 30% of patients had received prior checkpoint inhibitor therapy.

Germline trimming cut 3 bases from V and 9 bases from J; bases unmatched to any gene: 12. Germline V gene lookup returns CDR1 MGHRA and CDR2 YSYEKL. CDR3 length equals 17 residues. General study results and limits: CD4+ and CD8+ blood T cells expanded clonally by week 6 at 0.1 to 3.0 mg/kg.

Autoimmune disease history or systemic immunosuppression meant exclusion. This TCR came from an adult with an advanced solid tumor such as melanoma, head and neck, liver or kidney cancer. This sequence joins TRBV4-1 and TRBJ2-1; TRBD2 matches at 12 bases. The sequencing here drew on CD4+ or CD8+ T cells sorted from blood, taken in a trial of the OX40 agonist ivuxolimab. The chain's CDR3 is CASSHRTSGNPAGEQFF. In nucleotides, the CDR3 is TGCGCCAGCAGCCACCGGACTAGCGGGAATCCGGCGGGTGAGCAGTTCTTC.